This TCR beta chain came from a study of shared clonotypes between healthy human individuals. The CDR3 extends over 16 amino acids. V lost 2 bases, J lost 4 bases, and 17 bases lay in between. Germline V gives CDR1 SGHAT, CDR2 FQNNGV. Sequenced by immunoSEQ multiplex PCR; TCRdb stores in-frame clones only, minus some. The table lists about 1.9 million clones, just over 90% of them singletons. Terminally differentiated effector memory CD45RA+ cells were excluded from the naive CD8 cells, which were CD45RO-negative and positively selected for CCR7. Study outcomes and limitations: Clonotype sharing levels among donors were expected to vary with sequencing depth.

With respect to this clone: As yet, its antigen is unknown.

This chain links TRBV11-2 with TRBJ1-2, with no clear D. The sequenced sample was naive CD8+ T cells from PBMCs. The receptor was derived from a man aged 18 to 30 in good health. Some clones in this sample may be carry-over from other donors' samples. The CDR3: CASSLSSDIRFYGYTF. The DNA for the CDR3 is TGTGCCAGCAGCTTATCTAGTGACATCAGATTCTATGGCTACACCTTC.